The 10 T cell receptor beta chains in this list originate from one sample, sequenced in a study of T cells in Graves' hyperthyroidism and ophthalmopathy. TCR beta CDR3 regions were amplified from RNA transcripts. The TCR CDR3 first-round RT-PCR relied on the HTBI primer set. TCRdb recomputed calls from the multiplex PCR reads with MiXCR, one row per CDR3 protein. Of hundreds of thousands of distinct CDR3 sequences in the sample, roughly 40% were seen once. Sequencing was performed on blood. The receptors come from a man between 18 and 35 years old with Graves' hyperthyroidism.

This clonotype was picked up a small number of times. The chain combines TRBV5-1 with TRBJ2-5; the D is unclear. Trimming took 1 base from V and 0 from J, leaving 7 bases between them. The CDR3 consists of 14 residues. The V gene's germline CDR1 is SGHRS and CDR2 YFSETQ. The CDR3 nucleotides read TGCGCCAGCAGCTTGATGGGGAACCAAGAGACCCAGTACTTC. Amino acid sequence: CASSLMGNQETQYF.

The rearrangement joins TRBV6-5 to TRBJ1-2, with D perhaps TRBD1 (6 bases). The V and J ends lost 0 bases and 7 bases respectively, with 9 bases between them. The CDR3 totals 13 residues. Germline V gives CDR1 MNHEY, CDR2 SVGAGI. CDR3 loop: CASSYSEGGGYTF. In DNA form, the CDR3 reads TGTGCCAGCAGTTACTCCGAGGGGGGTGGCTACACCTTC.

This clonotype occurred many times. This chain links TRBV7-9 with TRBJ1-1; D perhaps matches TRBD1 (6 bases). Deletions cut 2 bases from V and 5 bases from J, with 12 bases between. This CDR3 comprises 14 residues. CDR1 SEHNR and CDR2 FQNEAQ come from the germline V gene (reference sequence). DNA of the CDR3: TGTGCCAGCAGCTTAACAGGGACGGGGACTGAAGCTTTCTTT. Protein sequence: CASSLTGTGTEAFF.

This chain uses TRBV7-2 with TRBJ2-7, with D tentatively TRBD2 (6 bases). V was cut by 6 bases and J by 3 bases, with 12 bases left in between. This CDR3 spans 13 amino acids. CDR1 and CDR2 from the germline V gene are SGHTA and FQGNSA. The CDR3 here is CASSSQRVYEQYF. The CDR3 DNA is TGTGCCAGCAGTTCGCAGCGGGTCTACGAGCAGTACTTC.

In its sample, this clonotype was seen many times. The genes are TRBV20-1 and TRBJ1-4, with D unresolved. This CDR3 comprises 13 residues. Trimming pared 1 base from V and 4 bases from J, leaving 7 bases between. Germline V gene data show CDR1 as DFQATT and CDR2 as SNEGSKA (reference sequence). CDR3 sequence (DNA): TGCAGTGCTAGAGTTCCTCTTAATGAAAAACTGTTTTTT. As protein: CSARVPLNEKLFF.

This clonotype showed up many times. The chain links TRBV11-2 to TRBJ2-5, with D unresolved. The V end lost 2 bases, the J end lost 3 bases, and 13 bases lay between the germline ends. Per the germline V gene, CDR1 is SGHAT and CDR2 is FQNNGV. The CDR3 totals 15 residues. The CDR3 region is CASSLRRRNKETQYF. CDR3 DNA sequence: TGTGCCAGCAGCTTAAGGCGACGCAACAAAGAGACCCAGTACTTC.

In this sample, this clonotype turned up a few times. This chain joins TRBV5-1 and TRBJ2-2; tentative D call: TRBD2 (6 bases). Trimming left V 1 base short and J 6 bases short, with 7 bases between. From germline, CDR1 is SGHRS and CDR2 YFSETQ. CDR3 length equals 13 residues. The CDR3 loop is CASSLRDSGELFF. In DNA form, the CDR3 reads TGCGCCAGCAGCTTGAGGGACTCCGGGGAGCTGTTTTTT.

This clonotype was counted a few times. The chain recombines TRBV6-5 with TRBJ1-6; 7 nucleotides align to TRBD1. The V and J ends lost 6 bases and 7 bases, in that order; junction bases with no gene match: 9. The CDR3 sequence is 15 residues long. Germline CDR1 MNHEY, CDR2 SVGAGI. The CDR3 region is CASSIRTGQNSPLHF. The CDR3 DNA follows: TGTGCCAGCAGCATCCGGACAGGACAGAATTCACCCCTCCACTTT.

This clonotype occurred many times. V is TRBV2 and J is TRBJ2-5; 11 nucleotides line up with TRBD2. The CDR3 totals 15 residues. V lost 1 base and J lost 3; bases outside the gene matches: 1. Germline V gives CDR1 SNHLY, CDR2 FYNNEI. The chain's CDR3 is CASSEVGLAEETQYF. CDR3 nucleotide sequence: TGTGCCAGCAGTGAAGTGGGACTAGCGGAAGAGACCCAGTACTTC.

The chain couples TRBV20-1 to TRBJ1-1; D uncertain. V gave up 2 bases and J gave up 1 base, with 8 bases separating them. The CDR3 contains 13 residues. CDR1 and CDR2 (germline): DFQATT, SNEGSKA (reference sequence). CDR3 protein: CSARPRANTEAFF. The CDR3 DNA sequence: TGCAGTGCTAGACCACGGGCGAACACTGAAGCTTTCTTT.